This T cell receptor beta chain is from a study of T cell changes during pregnancy in multiple sclerosis. The method was immunoSEQ multiplex PCR; TCRdb's version includes in-frame clones alone and lacks a portion of them. Here the sample spans approximately 61,000 clones, approximately 90% being singletons. The receptor was derived from a female donor in good health, enrolled as a control in a pregnancy study. This material consisted of peripheral blood, taken after pregnancy.

The CDR3 region is CASSPGTGRSLHF. CDR3 DNA: TGTGCCAGCAGCCCCGGGACAGGCAGGTCCCTCCACTTT. This rearrangement joins TRBV7-9 to TRBJ1-6; the match to TRBD1 covers 8 bases. The CDR3 has 13 amino acids. Germline-derived CDR1 and CDR2 are SEHNR and FQNEAQ (reference sequence). The junction had 8 bases not matched to a gene; V was cut back by 5 bases and J by 14 bases.